This T cell receptor beta chain came from a study of beta chain features in type 1 diabetes. Investigators reverse transcribed all isolated RNA, so they sequenced expressed TCRB transcripts. Repertoires were generated with immunoSEQ multiplex PCR, while TCRdb's copy carries only in-frame clones and drops some. The table lists 130,000 or so clones, roughly 9.7% of them singletons, with 0.55% to 0.65% in the top ten. From germline, CDR1 is MDHEN and CDR2 SYDVKM. CDR3 length equals 14 residues. V was shortened by 5 bases and J by 0 bases, with 11 bases between the two germline ends. Material for sequencing was central memory CD4+ T cells from blood. The chain recombines TRBV28 with TRBJ2-7; possible D gene TRBD2, 5 bases. The receptor was derived from a woman aged 40 to 50 in good health. The CDR3 sequence: CASSIPGVSYEQYF. The CDR3 DNA reads as TGTGCCAGCAGTATACCCGGGGTCTCCTACGAGCAGTACTTC.